Listed here is a single TCR beta chain. The antigen is not known. CDR3 length: 14 amino acids. Germline assignment: CDR1 SGHRS and CDR2 YFSETQ. Trimming cost V 5 bases and J 0 bases, with 12 bases left between them. The sample is drawn from a study of identical twins. Template switching (which added a universal primer site) was used, and cDNA carried unique molecular identifiers. TCRdb recomputed calls from the 5' RACE reads with MiXCR, one row per CDR3 protein. The data contain about 550,000 distinct CDR3 sequences, 20% to 25% of them seen just once; the ten biggest clones take up approximately 0.5%. Points from the study as a whole: Fewer insertions characterized abundant cord blood beta clonotypes, whereas memory repertoires showed none.

These data were likewise used in another study, on yellow fever vaccine responses in identical twins.

The sequence derives from a woman younger than 30 in good health. V gene TRBV5-1 combines with J gene TRBJ2-7; D not resolved. Sequenced material: CD4+ T cells sorted from blood. The CDR3 DNA sequence: TGCGCCAGCAGAGGGCAGGAGTCCTCCTACGAGCAGTACTTC. Its protein is CASRGQESSYEQYF.